The 28 T cell receptor beta chains presented below share a single source sample, sequenced in a study of T cells expressing NK-cell markers. Each CDR3 protein gets one entry in TCRdb, which reprocessed the 5' RACE reads and gives no DNA. The sample totals more than 400,000 distinct CDR3 sequences. Sequenced material: blood T cells: a sorted CD56 or NKG2C T cell subset, CD4+ or CD8+ T cells, or bulk PBMC T cells (not recorded which). The receptors here all came from a woman aged 18 to 75 in good health.

The rearrangement joins TRBV10-3 to TRBJ2-1. The CDR3 sequence is 13 residues long. Germline V lookup: CDR1 ENHRY, CDR2 SYGVKD. CDR3 in amino acids: CAISELGYNEQFF.

V gene TRBV28 combines with J gene TRBJ2-2; no DNA is available, so the TRBD2 call from TCRdb remains unchecked. Per germline, CDR1 MDHEN and CDR2 SYDVKM. The CDR3 length is 15 residues. The CDR3 loop is CASTYVGENTGELFF.

V gene TRBV29-1 combines with J gene TRBJ2-5; TCRdb lists TRBD1, though no DNA is available to test this call. CDR1 and CDR2 from the germline V gene are SQVTM and ANQGSEA. This CDR3 contains 13 residues. CDR3 protein: CSVEQGAGETQYF.

CDR3 in amino acids: CSASSSSYEQYF. The chain joins TRBV20-1 to TRBJ2-7. The V gene's germline CDR1 is DFQATT and CDR2 SNEGSKA (reference sequence). This CDR3 contains 12 residues.

This chain links TRBV19 with TRBJ1-2; the D call of TRBD1 rests on TCRdb alone, since no DNA is present to check it. This CDR3 contains 13 residues. CDR1 LNHDA and CDR2 SQIVND come from the germline V gene (reference sequence). CDR3 region: CASSTGGNYGYTF.

The V call is TRBV20-1, the J call TRBJ2-5. This CDR3 contains 12 residues. Germline V gene data show CDR1 as DFQATT and CDR2 as SNEGSKA (reference sequence). The CDR3 spells CSARGYQETQYF.

This chain joins TRBV25-1 and TRBJ1-1; TCRdb's D call of TRBD1 is untestable without DNA. The CDR3 covers 13 residues. CDR1 and CDR2 from the germline V gene are MGHDK and SYGVNS. CDR3 sequence reads: CASSFWDDTEAFF.

The rearrangement links TRBV11-3 to TRBJ2-3. This CDR3 has 14 residues. Germline V gene lookup returns CDR1 SGHNT and CDR2 YENEEA. CDR3 residues: CASSLGSATDTQYF.

The rearrangement uses TRBV5-1 and TRBJ2-5; TCRdb names TRBD1, which stays unverified in the absence of DNA. This CDR3 has 15 amino acids. Germline CDR1 reads SGHRS; CDR2 reads YFSETQ. CDR3 in amino acids: CASSPSGGQQETQYF.

The chain couples TRBV6-2 or TRBV6-3 to TRBJ2-3; the D gene TCRdb calls, TRBD1, cannot be checked with no DNA. From germline, CDR1 is MNHEY and CDR2 SVGEGT. The CDR3 spans 16 residues. The CDR3 loop is CASSYSRGGPPDTQYF.

CDR3 sequence: CASSIARTVETQYF. The genes are TRBV19 and TRBJ2-5. Germline V gene data show CDR1 as LNHDA and CDR2 as SQIVND (reference sequence). This CDR3 region has 14 residues.

The chain has TRBV6-1 and TRBJ2-5; TCRdb's D call, TRBD2, is unchecked because there is no DNA. The CDR3 runs to 14 residues. Germline loops: CDR1 MNHNS, CDR2 SASEGT. The CDR3 spells CASSASGPLETQYF.

V gene TRBV19 combines with J gene TRBJ1-1. The CDR3 extends over 13 amino acids. Germline assignment: CDR1 LNHDA and CDR2 SQIVND (reference sequence). This chain's CDR3 is CASSPWSATEAFF.

V is TRBV20-1 and J is TRBJ2-2. The germline gives CDR1 DFQATT, CDR2 SNEGSKA (reference sequence). The CDR3 consists of 12 residues. The CDR3 here is CSARDSTGELFF.

V gene TRBV7-2 combines with J gene TRBJ2-3. Germline V gene sequence: CDR1 SGHTA, CDR2 FQGNSA. The CDR3 runs 14 residues. The CDR3 is CASSLFPGTDTQYF.

The chain recombines TRBV9 with TRBJ1-2. Per germline, CDR1 SGDLS and CDR2 YYNGEE. The CDR3 has 13 amino acids. The CDR3 spells CASSRIQSYGYTF. Using reference TRBV9 and TRBJ1-2 for the parts outside the CDR3, the full variable domain is DSGVTQTPKHLITATGQRVTLRCSPRSGDLSVYWYQQSLDQGLQFLIQYYNGEERAKGNILERFSAQQFPDLHSELNLSSLELGDSALYFCASSRIQSYGYTFGSGTRLTVV.

This sequence joins TRBV29-1 and TRBJ2-5; no DNA is available, so the TRBD2 call from TCRdb remains unchecked. The germline gives CDR1 SQVTM, CDR2 ANQGSEA. The CDR3 is made up of 12 amino acids. This chain's CDR3 is CSVAGVGETQYF.

CDR3 residues: CASRRDRGGEKLFF. V is TRBV5-1 and J is TRBJ1-4; the TCRdb call, TRBD1, lacks DNA for checking. CDR3 length: 14 residues. Germline values: CDR1 SGHRS, CDR2 YFSETQ.

This chain links TRBV20-1 with TRBJ2-2; TCRdb proposes TRBD1, but this gene call is untestable without DNA. Germline V lookup: CDR1 DFQATT, CDR2 SNEGSKA (reference sequence). The CDR3 has 14 amino acids. CDR3 residues: CSAPRQPNTGELFF.

The genes are TRBV29-1 and TRBJ1-2; TCRdb's D gene call, TRBD1, goes unchecked for lack of DNA. In germline, CDR1 is SQVTM, CDR2 ANQGSEA. The CDR3 runs 14 residues. The CDR3 loop is CSVEATGGSRGYTF.

The V call is TRBV7-3, the J call TRBJ2-1; TCRdb selects TRBD2, and the lack of DNA leaves this call unchecked. The germline V gene encodes CDR1 SGHTA and CDR2 FQGTGA. The CDR3 is 15 residues long. The CDR3 protein is CASSPGLVSTHEQFF.

This chain uses TRBV5-1 with TRBJ2-1; TCRdb gives TRBD1 as the D gene, but with no DNA this cannot be confirmed. The CDR3 runs 16 residues. Germline CDR1 reads SGHRS; CDR2 reads YFSETQ. The CDR3: CASSLTPQVSYNEQFF.

The chain combines TRBV12-3 or TRBV12-4 with TRBJ1-6. The CDR3 consists of 13 residues. CDR3: CASNILGDSPLHF.

This chain joins TRBV7-9 and TRBJ1-1. This CDR3 spans 15 amino acids. Per germline, CDR1 SEHNR and CDR2 FQNEAQ (reference sequence). This chain's CDR3 is CASSLNRQVGTEAFF.

V gene TRBV6-1 combines with J gene TRBJ2-7; TCRdb selects TRBD2, and the lack of DNA leaves this call unchecked. This CDR3 is built from 14 residues. CDR1 and CDR2 from the germline V gene are MNHNS and SASEGT. The CDR3 spells CANSRGLAPYEQYF.

V and J are TRBV29-1 and TRBJ1-2. The CDR3 extends over 15 amino acids. Germline values: CDR1 SQVTM, CDR2 ANQGSEA. The CDR3 region is CSVVGGGAAKYGYTF.

The J gene is TRBJ2-3, the V gene TRBV5-1. The CDR3 runs 14 residues. In germline, CDR1 is SGHRS, CDR2 YFSETQ. The CDR3 is CASNPTRGTDTQYF.

This chain uses TRBV7-9 with TRBJ2-3. The CDR3 consists of 14 residues. The germline V gene encodes CDR1 SEHNR and CDR2 FQNEAQ (reference sequence). CDR3 region: CASSLATDTDTQYF.